Sequencing of this T cell receptor beta chain was carried out in a study of blood T cell repertoires in COVID-19. Study summary: Samples of COVID-19 (acute and convalescent) were obtained from the United States, Italy and Spain. T cells, B-cell-depleted T cells, or PBMCs provided the cDNA or gDNA that served as material.

Germline V gives CDR1 KGHSH, CDR2 LQKENI. This CDR3 is 16 amino acids long. J was trimmed by 3 bases and V by 3 bases; bases with no gene match: 7. This clone was picked up one time. Original methodology: By means of reference gene primer amplification, nucleated cell counts were estimated. Profiling relied on immunoSEQ multiplex PCR, and the TCRdb table lists in-frame clones only, not all of them. The V and J calls and clone size were taken over from that table, and D and trimming were inferred from the DNA. There are 110,000 to 150,000 clones in the sample; approximately 88% occur only once, and 1.5% to 2% lies in the top ten.

The TCR comes from a man in his 70s with acute or convalescent COVID-19. The V and J genes are TRBV18 and TRBJ1-4, with 7 bases fitting TRBD1. Sequenced sample: peripheral blood. The CDR3 region has the DNA TGTGCCAGCTCACCCACCGGGACAGCGTCTAATGAAAAACTGTTTTTT. It specifies CASSPTGTASNEKLFF.